Presented here are 23 T cell receptor beta chains from one specimen sequenced in a study of T-cell memory formation after mild COVID-19. TCRdb re-derived calls from the 5' RACE reads in MiXCR, one entry per CDR3 protein. The repertoire has fewer than 600,000 distinct CDR3 sequences, about 22% of them found once; the top ten carry roughly 8.3%. The sequencing sample was made of PBMCs or a T cell subset sorted from them (not recorded which). These receptors all stem from an adult woman who had mild COVID-19 (a few samples of this study predate the infection). Cell type and time point are not known.

The CDR3 region has the DNA TGCAGCGCGGGGGACAGTAGGTTGACCGGGGAGCTGTTTTTT. Its translation: CSAGDSRLTGELFF. This sequence joins TRBV29-1 and TRBJ2-2; weak D call: TRBD1 (7 bases). This CDR3 comprises 14 residues. Germline values: CDR1 SQVTM, CDR2 ANQGSEA. Trimming cost V 7 bases and J 5 bases, with 17 bases left between them.

A few counts support this clonotype. The genes are TRBV7-2 and TRBJ1-1; D not resolved. Germline values: CDR1 SGHTA, CDR2 FQGNSA. The CDR3 is made up of 14 amino acids. V was clipped by 1 base and J by 1 base, with 7 bases between them. The CDR3 DNA is TGTGCCAGCAGCTTAGACGGGAAGAACACTGAAGCTTTCTTT. Translating it yields CASSLDGKNTEAFF.

This sequence joins TRBV7-2 and TRBJ2-7, with D perhaps TRBD1 or TRBD2 (5 bases each). The CDR3 has 15 residues. Germline V gene lookup returns CDR1 SGHTA and CDR2 FQGNSA. The V end lost 5 bases, the J end lost 0 bases, and 14 bases lay between the germline ends. The CDR3 DNA reads TGTGCCAGCAGCCGAGAGGGGCGGAGCTCCTACGAGCAGTACTTC. As protein: CASSREGRSSYEQYF.

The V gene is TRBV7-2, the J gene TRBJ2-3; D is ambiguous. CDR1 and CDR2 from the germline V gene are SGHTA and FQGNSA. The ends were cut back, 2 bases at V and 2 bases at J, with 11 bases in the middle. This CDR3 has 15 residues. The CDR3 sequence: CASSLTRVPTDTQYF. The DNA of the CDR3 is TGTGCCAGCAGCTTAACTCGGGTCCCCACAGATACGCAGTATTTT.

The chain is built from TRBV4-2 and TRBJ1-4, with 8 bases fitting TRBD1. This CDR3 spans 17 amino acids. Germline CDR1 is LGHNA and CDR2 is YNFKEQ. V was clipped by 0 bases and J by 4 bases; unmatched bases: 7. CDR3 sequence (DNA): TGTGCCAGCAGCCAAGAACAGGACAGGGTGGGTAATGAAAAACTGTTTTTT. Protein sequence: CASSQEQDRVGNEKLFF.

This clonotype showed up just a few times. The rearrangement uses TRBV5-1 and TRBJ2-5; D may be TRBD1 (6 bases). The CDR3 sequence is 14 residues long. CDR1 and CDR2 (germline): SGHRS, YFSETQ. V lost 6 bases to trimming and J lost 4 bases, with 16 bases between them. CDR3 nucleotide sequence: TGCGCCAGCAACCCTAGGGAAGGGGGAGAGACCCAGTACTTC. The encoded protein is CASNPREGGETQYF.

The V gene is TRBV29-1, the J gene TRBJ2-5; maybe TRBD2 (6 bases). The CDR3 is 12 residues long. Trimming shortened V by 7 bases and J by 5 bases, and 14 bases separated the two germline ends. Per germline, CDR1 SQVTM and CDR2 ANQGSEA. The CDR3 sequence is CSAYRGWETQYF. The DNA for the CDR3 is TGCAGCGCCTACCGGGGGTGGGAGACCCAGTACTTC.

The chain recombines TRBV15 with TRBJ1-1; D unclear. This CDR3 contains 13 residues. The germline CDR1 and CDR2 sequences are LNHNV and YYDKDF (reference sequence). V dropped 1 base and J dropped 5 bases, with 8 bases sitting between them. CDR3 residues: CATSRVSETEAFF. CDR3 sequence (DNA): TGTGCCACCAGCAGAGTTAGTGAGACTGAAGCTTTCTTT.

This clonotype was seen more than once but under ten times. The V and J genes are TRBV10-2 and TRBJ2-7; D possibly corresponds to TRBD1 (6 bases). Trimming left V 8 bases short and J 3 bases short, with 14 bases between. CDR1 WSHSY and CDR2 SAAADI come from the germline V gene. The CDR3 is made up of 13 amino acids. The CDR3, as DNA: TGCGCCAGCTTACGGGACACCGGCTACGAGCAGTACTTC. It yields the protein CASLRDTGYEQYF.

The chain joins TRBV2 to TRBJ1-2, with D possibly being TRBD1 (6 bases). The CDR3 totals 14 residues. CDR1 and CDR2 from the germline V gene are SNHLY and FYNNEI. Deletions cut 6 bases from V and 7 bases from J, with 18 bases between. CDR3 residues: CASRRQEDPPGYTF. DNA of the CDR3: TGTGCCAGCAGGAGACAGGAGGATCCTCCTGGCTACACCTTC.

This clonotype appeared a few times. The gene calls are TRBV29-1 and TRBJ1-1; D is uncertain. Germline CDR1 and CDR2: SQVTM and ANQGSEA. The CDR3 covers 11 residues. V was clipped by 5 bases and J by 6 bases, with 10 bases between them. CDR3 DNA: TGCAGCGTTATGGGGTCTCCTGAAGCTTTCTTT. Protein product: CSVMGSPEAFF.

The chain combines TRBV30 with TRBJ1-1; the D gene is possibly TRBD1 (6 bases). This CDR3 contains 14 residues. From germline, CDR1 is GTSNPN and CDR2 SVGIG (reference sequence). V was pared by 2 bases and J by 0 bases, with 10 bases between. This CDR3 is CAWSPGTLNTEAFF. DNA of the CDR3: TGTGCCTGGAGTCCCGGGACACTGAACACTGAAGCTTTCTTT.

This clonotype was recorded at least ten times. The V call is TRBV12-3 or TRBV12-4, the J call TRBJ1-5; D is uncertain. The length of the CDR3 is 12 residues. Deletions cut 5 bases from V and 10 bases from J, with 12 bases between. The CDR3 bases are TGTGCCAGCAGTACGCTGGAGAACCCCCAGCATTTT. Its translation is CASSTLENPQHF.

V usage is TRBV5-1 and J usage is TRBJ1-1; no clear D. Germline CDR1 SGHRS, CDR2 YFSETQ. V was pared by 1 base and J by 1 base, with 8 bases between. CDR3 length: 14 residues. CDR3 region: CASSLSGQNTEAFF. In nucleotides, the CDR3 is TGCGCCAGCAGCTTGTCCGGGCAGAACACTGAAGCTTTCTTT.

The chain carries TRBV20-1 and TRBJ1-5, with D perhaps matching TRBD1 (5 bases). The CDR3 consists of 12 residues. The germline gives CDR1 DFQATT, CDR2 SNEGSKA (reference sequence). Trimming cost V 2 bases and J 8 bases, with 10 bases left between them. The CDR3 sequence is CSARRGGEPQHF. CDR3 nucleotides: TGCAGTGCTAGACGGGGGGGTGAGCCCCAGCATTTT.

This chain links TRBV4-1 with TRBJ2-3, with TRBD2 as a possible D gene (6 bases). CDR1 is MGHRA, CDR2 YSYEKL, per germline. CDR3 length: 16 amino acids. The V end was cut by 3 bases, the J end by 2 bases, with 15 bases between. The CDR3 sequence: CASSQAVAVFTDTQYF. In nucleotides, the CDR3 is TGCGCCAGCAGCCAGGCCGTAGCGGTGTTCACAGATACGCAGTATTTT.

The CDR3 is CASSATRGVEQFF. In nucleotides, the CDR3 is TGTGCCAGCAGCGCGACACGGGGGGTAGAGCAGTTCTTC. The chain carries TRBV7-8 and TRBJ2-1, with TRBD2 matching 7 bases. Germline CDR1 is SGHVS and CDR2 is FQNEAQ. This CDR3 is 13 amino acids long. The V gene end was trimmed by 5 bases and the J gene end by 10 bases; junction bases not matched to a gene: 8.

The J gene is TRBJ1-5, the V gene TRBV24-1; no clear D. V was trimmed by 1 base and J by 9 bases, leaving 9 bases between them. Germline loops: CDR1 KGHDR, CDR2 SFDVKD. The CDR3 has 13 residues. Here the CDR3 reads CATSDFLGWPQHF. The CDR3 DNA is TGTGCCACCAGTGATTTCCTGGGGTGGCCCCAGCATTTT.

This clonotype appeared a few times. This sequence joins TRBV18 and TRBJ1-4; no definite D call. Germline V gene sequence: CDR1 KGHSH, CDR2 LQKENI. This CDR3 has 13 amino acids. Trimming stripped 6 bases from V and 0 bases from J, with 5 bases between. The CDR3 spells CASSAATNEKLFF. CDR3 sequence (DNA): TGTGCCAGCTCGGCGGCAACTAATGAAAAACTGTTTTTT.

The table lists this clonotype with many counts. The V gene is TRBV25-1, the J gene TRBJ2-2; TRBD1 agrees at 10 bases. Trimming removed 6 bases from V and 5 bases from J; junction bases left unmatched: 12. The CDR3 runs to 17 residues. Per germline, CDR1 MGHDK and CDR2 SYGVNS. CDR3 coding DNA: TGTGCCAGCAGATCAGACAGGGACAGGGGTAGTACCGGGGAGCTGTTTTTT. Its protein product is CASRSDRDRGSTGELFF.

This sequence joins TRBV3-1 and TRBJ2-3; 7 bases line up with TRBD1. Per germline, CDR1 LGHDT and CDR2 YNNKEL (reference sequence). The ends lost 6 bases at V and 2 bases at J; junction bases unmatched: 8. The CDR3 runs to 15 residues. CDR3 region: CASSLIRGTTDTQYF. CDR3 in DNA: TGTGCCAGCAGTCTCATCAGGGGGACCACAGATACGCAGTATTTT.

A word on this clonotype: Sequence at one end of the junction differs from germline and may be a read error. The chain links TRBV20-1 to TRBJ1-4; possibly TRBD1 for D (5 bases). Germline V CDR1 and CDR2: DFQATT, SNEGSKA (reference sequence). CDR3 length equals 13 residues. The CDR3 coding sequence is TGCAGTGCGAGAGGAGGGGCGCTTGAAAAACTGTTTTTT. This encodes CSARGGALEKLFF.

This clonotype has more than one count but fewer than ten. The chain employs TRBV7-8 and TRBJ2-1; weak D call: TRBD2 (5 bases). V was shortened by 5 bases and J by 10 bases, with 15 bases between the two germline ends. CDR3 size: 13 residues. Germline lookup yields CDR1 SGHVS and CDR2 FQNEAQ. CDR3 region: CASSPLEWVEQFF. In DNA form, the CDR3 reads TGTGCCAGCAGCCCACTAGAATGGGTAGAGCAGTTCTTC.